This T cell receptor beta chain was sequenced in a study of T-cell memory formation after mild COVID-19. Constant-segment primers served in 5'RACE that generated TCR alpha and TCR beta cDNA libraries bearing sample barcodes and UMIs. TCRdb analysed the 5' RACE reads with MiXCR anew, one entry per CDR3 protein. The data hold 450,000 to 650,000 distinct CDR3 sequences, with roughly 20% observed a single time. The CDR3 runs 16 residues. With V trimmed by 4 bases and J by 5 bases, 9 bases remained unmatched. In germline, CDR1 is SGHVS, CDR2 FQNEAQ. The J gene is TRBJ2-3, the V gene TRBV7-8; 10 nucleotides line up with TRBD2. This sequence was found in an adult woman who had mild COVID-19 (a few samples of this study predate the infection). Cell type and time point are not known. The material sequenced was PBMCs or a T cell subset sorted from them (not recorded which). The CDR3 coding sequence is TGTGCCAGCAGCTCCCAAGCGGGAGGGCCCGGAGATACGCAGTATTTT. It translates to CASSSQAGGPGDTQYF.